A single sample is the source of the 16 T cell receptor beta chains below, sequenced in a study of T-cell memory formation after mild COVID-19 (dated by TCRdb to the early 2020s). The protocol used for the library was 5' RACE. For sequencing, an Illumina NovaSeq 6000 was employed. The public reads were run again by TCRdb, first through fastp at Q25 and then through MiXCR, and only productive beta chains were kept. CDR3 protein duplicates are merged, each entry listing the most common genes and DNA. The sample profile shows some 68,000 distinct CDR3 sequences; approximately 15% of them were found once. Roughly 33% of the sample comes from the top ten. Sequenced sample: PBMCs or a T cell subset sorted from them (not recorded which). All receptors derive from an adult woman who had mild COVID-19 (a few samples of this study predate the infection). The sample titles of this study are shuffled in the database, so cell type and time point are left out; the donor was told from shared clones.

The chain joins TRBV24-1 to TRBJ2-5; possibly TRBD2 for D (6 bases). Per the germline V gene, CDR1 is KGHDR and CDR2 is SFDVKD. The V gene lost 5 bases and the J gene lost 4 bases, with 25 bases spanning the gap. This CDR3 contains 18 residues. The CDR3 loop is CATSGLSGRGAWGETQYF. The CDR3 coding sequence is TGTGCCACCAGTGGCCTTTCAGGGCGCGGGGCCTGGGGAGAGACCCAGTACTTC.

The chain recombines TRBV20-1 with TRBJ1-5; maybe TRBD1 (6 bases). V lost 6 bases and J lost 2, with 14 bases in between. CDR3 length: 14 residues. The germline CDR1 and CDR2 sequences are DFQATT and SNEGSKA (reference sequence). CDR3 protein: CSALRGGGNQPQHF. The CDR3 DNA follows: TGCAGTGCCCTCAGGGGAGGGGGCAATCAGCCCCAGCATTTT.

This clonotype occurred a few times. This rearrangement joins TRBV9 to TRBJ1-1, with unresolved D. The CDR3 extends over 12 amino acids. Between the trimmed V and J ends, which lost 1 base and 3 bases, there was a span of 4 bases. Germline assignment: CDR1 SGDLS and CDR2 YYNGEE. The CDR3 spells CASSVSDTEAFF. The CDR3 bases are TGTGCCAGCAGCGTAAGTGACACTGAAGCTTTCTTT. Full variable domain (missing parts from reference TRBV9 and TRBJ1-1): DSGVTQTPKHLITATGQRVTLRCSPRSGDLSVYWYQQSLDQGLQFLIQYYNGEERAKGNILERFSAQQFPDLHSELNLSSLELGDSALYFCASSVSDTEAFFGQGTRLTVV.

This clonotype was seen a handful of times. The CDR3 DNA reads as TGTGCCAGTAGGCAAACAGGGGTCACTGAAGCTTTCTTT. Protein: CASRQTGVTEAFF. The gene calls are TRBV19 and TRBJ1-1; TRBD1 matches 7 bases. Looked up from germline, CDR1 is LNHDA and CDR2 is SQIVND (reference sequence). V lost 6 bases to trimming and J lost 4 bases; unmatched junction nucleotides: 5. The CDR3 has 13 amino acids.

This clonotype has ten or more counts. The chain recombines TRBV12-3 or TRBV12-4 with TRBJ1-2; 8 bases are shared with TRBD1. V lost 5 bases, J lost 5 bases, and 10 bases stayed unmatched. The CDR3 extends over 15 amino acids. The CDR3 reads CASSIAGDRYYGYTF. The CDR3 nucleotides are TGTGCCAGCAGTATTGCGGGGGACAGGTATTATGGCTACACCTTC.

In its sample, this clonotype was seen a few times. The rearrangement links TRBV4-1 to TRBJ1-1; D ambiguous. Deletions cut 3 bases from V and 3 bases from J, with 11 bases between. This CDR3 region has 14 residues. Germline assignment: CDR1 MGHRA and CDR2 YSYEKL. The CDR3, as DNA: TGCGCCAGCAGCCAGCCTCGGGGAGACACTGAAGCTTTCTTT. Translating it yields CASSQPRGDTEAFF.

This clonotype occurred a few times. V is TRBV7-9 and J is TRBJ2-1; 10 bases line up with TRBD2. After removal of 5 bases from V and 4 bases from J, the junction contained 8 bases not matched to a gene. This CDR3 region has 16 residues. Looked up from germline, CDR1 is SEHNR and CDR2 is FQNEAQ (reference sequence). In nucleotides, the CDR3 is TGTGCCAGCAGCCCCTTCGGACTAGCGGAGTACAATGAGCAGTTCTTC. This encodes CASSPFGLAEYNEQFF.

The chain couples TRBV7-9 to TRBJ2-5, with TRBD2 matching 11 bases. The CDR3 has 17 residues. The ends lost 5 bases at V and 1 base at J; junction bases unmatched: 9. The germline gives CDR1 SEHNR, CDR2 FQNEAQ (reference sequence). In DNA form, the CDR3 reads TGTGCCAGCAGCCTGAAGACTAGCGGGATCTTCCAAGAGACCCAGTACTTC. Its translation is CASSLKTSGIFQETQYF.

This clonotype occurred a few times. The chain employs TRBV5-1 and TRBJ2-7; D might be TRBD2 (6 bases). Germline loops: CDR1 SGHRS, CDR2 YFSETQ. V was trimmed by 3 bases and J by 1 base, leaving 17 bases between them. This CDR3 region has 16 residues. Here the CDR3 DNA reads TGCGCCAGCAGCTCTGGAGAGGGGAGGTCATCCTACGAGCAGTACTTC. Protein product: CASSSGEGRSSYEQYF.

This rearrangement joins TRBV7-9 to TRBJ2-7, with 9 bases lining up with TRBD1. CDR1 and CDR2 from the germline V gene are SEHNR and FQNEAQ (reference sequence). The junction had 5 bases not matched to a gene; V was cut back by 2 bases and J by 3 bases. The CDR3 is 15 amino acids. CDR3 nucleotide sequence: TGTGCCAGCAGCTTACCGGGACAGGGTTACTACGAGCAGTACTTC. Translated, it gives CASSLPGQGYYEQYF.

This chain joins TRBV9 and TRBJ1-1, with unresolved D. This CDR3 is built from 15 residues. Germline V CDR1 and CDR2: SGDLS, YYNGEE. V was pared by 0 bases and J by 6 bases, with 15 bases between. The CDR3, as DNA: TGTGCCAGCAGCGTAGCCTCTCAGTTCGGGCCTGAAGCTTTCTTT. Protein product: CASSVASQFGPEAFF.

The chain is built from TRBV7-8 and TRBJ2-7; TRBD1 matches at 9 bases. The CDR3 length is 14 residues. Germline V gene sequence: CDR1 SGHVS, CDR2 FQNEAQ. The trim removed 5 bases at V and 4 bases at J, leaving 6 bases unmatched. The DNA for the CDR3 is TGTGCCAGCAGCCCCGGGACAGGGCCATACGAGCAGTACTTC. Residues: CASSPGTGPYEQYF. Complete variable domain (other parts from reference TRBV7-8 and TRBJ2-7): GAGVSQSPRYKVAKRGQDVALRCDPISGHVSLFWYQQALGQGPEFLTYFQNEAQLDKSGLPSDRFFAERPEGSVSTLKIQRTQQEDSAVYLCASSPGTGPYEQYFGPGTRLTVT.

Ten or more counts support this clonotype. The chain couples TRBV7-2 to TRBJ2-3; 11 bases fit TRBD2. The germline V gene has CDR1 SGHTA and CDR2 FQGNSA. V shed 5 bases, J shed 3 bases, and the junction held 7 bases outside the gene matches. This CDR3 comprises 16 residues. CDR3 loop: CASSLAIAGGTDTQYF. DNA for the CDR3: TGTGCCAGCAGCCTCGCAATAGCGGGGGGGACAGATACGCAGTATTTT.

The V call is TRBV12-3 or TRBV12-4, the J call TRBJ2-1; D may be TRBD2 (5 bases). The ends were cut back, 5 bases at V and 2 bases at J, with 16 bases in the middle. The CDR3 covers 16 residues. The CDR3: CASSPPGSPAYNEQFF. For the CDR3, the DNA is TGTGCCAGCAGTCCGCCGGGGTCCCCCGCCTACAATGAGCAGTTCTTC.

J is TRBJ2-1 and V is TRBV4-3; D assignment may be TRBD1 or TRBD2 (5 bases each). This CDR3 is 14 amino acids long. Germline loops: CDR1 LGHNA, CDR2 YSLEER. Trimming took off 0 bases at V and 5 bases at J, with 8 bases between the two ends. The CDR3 region is CASSQDGTHNEQFF. The CDR3 DNA is TGCGCCAGCAGCCAAGATGGGACCCACAATGAGCAGTTCTTC.

In this sample, this clonotype turned up a few times. The chain uses TRBV7-9 and TRBJ2-7; either TRBD1 or TRBD2 may supply D (5 bases each). The germline gives CDR1 SEHNR, CDR2 FQNEAQ (reference sequence). V was pared by 7 bases and J by 0 bases, with 10 bases between. This CDR3 is built from 13 residues. CDR3 coding DNA: TGTGCCAGCACCGGGGACGGCTCCTACGAGCAGTACTTC. The encoded protein is CASTGDGSYEQYF.